Reported below is one T cell receptor beta chain. This clonotype was seen a few times. Its antigen specificity is not known. Base qualities are not at hand, and no much larger clone is one base apart. The data are from a study of T-cell reconstitution after alpha-beta-depleted transplantation in children listed by TCRdb under 2016. In terms of the full investigation: Using TCR repertoire profiling, the study quantitatively followed how T-cell immune reconstitution unfolded in children after TCRalphabeta/CD19-depleted allogeneic hematopoietic cell transplantation.

What the authors observed across the whole study: Hyperexpanded clone frequencies declined over subsequent months; after one year, T-cell counts and TCRbeta diversity were mostly attributed to newly produced T cells. In some patients, the high TCRbeta diversity seen at day 60 was put down to recipient T cells and intrathymic progenitors that had survived conditioning. Apparently early alphabetaT-cell count recovery about two months after transplant reportedly relied on only several hundred rapidly expanded clones derived from non-depleted graft cells.

In light of the paper, this sample's treatment or condition label describes: allogeneic hematopoietic cell transplantation with graft depleted of TCRalphabeta T cells and CD19 B cells. Transplant recipients were children who received TCRalphabeta/CD19-depleted allogeneic hematopoietic cell grafts. Trimming takes 8 bases from V and 1 base from J, and the germline ends sit 9 bases apart. The CDR3 sequence holds 13 residues, the cysteine and phenylalanine included. Just CDR3 DNA is preserved here, 39 bases in frame from base 1. As encoded in the germline V gene (reference sequence), CDR1 is LGHDT while CDR2 is YNNKEL. To prepare the library, PCR was applied. Sequencer: Illumina HiSeq 2500. Molecular barcoding was employed in the preparation of TCR libraries, with unique molecular identifiers being used to normalize TCRbeta repertoire quantification. Clones were called with MiXCR by TCRdb after fastp trimmed the public reads at Q25, and only in-frame beta chains were retained. Every CDR3 protein is listed once, alongside the most common genes and DNA of its rows. This sample has about a million distinct CDR3 sequences in its table, and under 30% of those were observed once. Roughly 28% of the sample is held by the ten biggest clonotypes.

This sequence was found in a boy younger than two who had a stem cell transplant for SCID, so the T cells may come from the graft donor. The source material was PBMCs, mostly from graft donor cells, sampled 360 days after TCRalphabeta/CD19-depleted stem cell transplant. The chain is made from TRBV3-1 and TRBJ2-4, with a weak D call of TRBD2 (6 bases match). The CDR3 corresponds to CASGGRAKNIQYF. The sequenced DNA is TGTGCCAGCGGAGGGAGGGCCAAAAACATTCAGTACTTC.